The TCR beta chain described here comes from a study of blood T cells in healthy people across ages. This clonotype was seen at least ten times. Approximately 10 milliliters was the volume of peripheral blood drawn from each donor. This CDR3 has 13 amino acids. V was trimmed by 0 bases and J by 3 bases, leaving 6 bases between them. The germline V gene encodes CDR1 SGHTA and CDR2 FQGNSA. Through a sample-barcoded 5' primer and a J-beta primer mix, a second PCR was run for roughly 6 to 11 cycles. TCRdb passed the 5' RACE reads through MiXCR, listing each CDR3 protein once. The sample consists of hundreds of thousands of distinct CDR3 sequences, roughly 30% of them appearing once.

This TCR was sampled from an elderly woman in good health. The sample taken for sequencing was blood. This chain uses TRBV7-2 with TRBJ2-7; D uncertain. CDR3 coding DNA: TGTGCCAGCAGCTTAGCGCACAGCTACGAGCAGTACTTC. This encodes CASSLAHSYEQYF.